These 22 T cell receptor beta chains came from one sample sequenced in a study of shared clonotypes between healthy human individuals. Here immunoSEQ multiplex PCR was the method, and the copy in TCRdb shows in-frame clones only, minus some. The repertoire holds 600,000 to 750,000 clones, with about three quarters as singletons. Source material: memory CD4+ T cells sorted from blood. Subset described: CD45RA-negative fraction. Source of these receptors: a woman aged 30 to 39 in good health.

J is TRBJ2-1 and V is TRBV2; 8 positions agree with TRBD1. The CDR3 sequence is 16 residues long. In germline, CDR1 is SNHLY, CDR2 FYNNEI. Trimming cost V 3 bases and J 7 bases; bases outside gene matches: 11. This CDR3 reads CASSDPAGQGWNEQFF. CDR3 DNA sequence: TGTGCCAGCAGTGATCCCGCAGGACAGGGTTGGAATGAGCAGTTCTTC.

The gene calls are TRBV30 and TRBJ2-7; D not resolved. The germline V gene encodes CDR1 GTSNPN and CDR2 SVGIG (reference sequence). The CDR3 totals 15 residues. Trimming took off 1 base at V and 3 bases at J, with 16 bases between the two ends. CDR3 DNA: TGTGCCTGGAGTGAAGAAGGGAAAGCCAACTACGAGCAGTACTTC. Its protein is CAWSEEGKANYEQYF.

The J gene is TRBJ2-3, the V gene TRBV19; 7 nucleotides agree with TRBD1. The CDR3 is made up of 16 amino acids. CDR1 and CDR2 (germline): LNHDA, SQIVND (reference sequence). J lost 2 bases, V lost 10 bases, and 15 bases had no gene match. The CDR3 sequence is CAIDLITGVSTDTQYF. CDR3 nucleotide sequence: TGTGCCATAGACCTCATCACAGGGGTGTCCACAGATACGCAGTATTTT.

This rearrangement joins TRBV2 to TRBJ2-2; D might be TRBD1 (6 bases). This CDR3 contains 16 residues. Germline CDR1 reads SNHLY; CDR2 reads FYNNEI. The V gene lost 4 bases and the J gene lost 1 base, with 13 bases spanning the gap. CDR3 protein: CASSGSSTGNTGELFF. CDR3 nucleotides: TGTGCCAGCAGTGGATCATCGACAGGGAACACCGGGGAGCTGTTTTTT.

The chain uses TRBV29-1 and TRBJ1-1; D not certain. Per germline, CDR1 SQVTM and CDR2 ANQGSEA. Trimming left V 8 bases short and J 4 bases short, with 17 bases between. The CDR3 sequence is 13 residues long. CDR3 in amino acids: CSSGGFSGTEAFF. Written as DNA, the CDR3 is TGCAGCTCCGGAGGTTTTTCGGGCACTGAAGCTTTCTTT.

This clone was observed a single time. The J gene is TRBJ1-5, the V gene TRBV10-2; D uncertain. This CDR3 region has 15 residues. The V gene lost 6 bases and the J gene lost 5 bases, with 17 bases spanning the gap. Germline CDR1 WSHSY, CDR2 SAAADI. CDR3 sequence reads: CASRRKRFADQPQHF. As DNA, the CDR3 is TGCGCCAGCAGGCGCAAGAGGTTCGCGGATCAGCCCCAGCATTTT.

The V gene is TRBV6-6, the J gene TRBJ1-1, with a weak D call TRBD1 (5 bases). Between the trimmed V and J ends, which lost 2 bases and 4 bases, there was a span of 5 bases. CDR1 and CDR2 (germline): MNHNY, SVGAGI (reference sequence). This CDR3 is built from 12 residues. CDR3 residues: CASSYGGTEAFF. The CDR3 DNA is TGTGCCAGCAGTTACGGGGGCACTGAAGCTTTCTTT.

CDR3 sequence reads: CASSLEEYNEQFF. The CDR3 DNA is TGTGCCAGCAGCTTGGAGGAATACAATGAGCAGTTCTTC. This chain connects TRBV5-4 to TRBJ2-1, with unresolved D. Trimming left V 0 bases short and J 4 bases short, with 5 bases between. Germline loops: CDR1 SGHNT, CDR2 YYREEE (reference sequence). CDR3 length equals 13 residues.

The genes are TRBV10-3 and TRBJ1-3; no firm D call. This CDR3 is 15 amino acids long. Germline V gene sequence: CDR1 ENHRY, CDR2 SYGVKD. Trimming took off 10 bases at V and 0 bases at J, with 16 bases between the two ends. CDR3 sequence: CATAHELSSGNTIYF. As DNA, the CDR3 is TGTGCCACTGCTCATGAGCTTAGCTCTGGAAACACCATATATTTT.

This clone came up a few times. The J gene is TRBJ1-2, the V gene TRBV21-1; TRBD1, the table's D call, was not compared with the DNA. TRBV21-1 is classified as a pseudogene. The CDR3 spans 14 residues. The CDR3 nucleotides are TGTGCCAGCACCCTCACCGGGACAGTTTTGGGCTACACCTTC. It codes for CASTLTGTVLGYTF.

The chain recombines TRBV6-6 with TRBJ2-2; D call uncertain. CDR1 and CDR2 from the germline V gene are MNHNY and SVGAGI (reference sequence). Trimming left V 6 bases short and J 2 bases short, with 7 bases between. The CDR3 runs 13 residues. This CDR3 reads CASSYKNTGELFF. CDR3 sequence (DNA): TGTGCCAGCAGCTACAAAAACACCGGGGAGCTGTTTTTT.

The J gene is TRBJ1-4, the V gene TRBV19, with D hard to call. The germline V gene encodes CDR1 LNHDA and CDR2 SQIVND (reference sequence). The CDR3 loop spans 11 amino acids. V was cut by 2 bases and J by 7 bases, with 2 bases left in between. CDR3 nucleotides: TGTGCCAGTAGTATAAGTGAAAAACTGTTTTTT. This codes for CASSISEKLFF.

The count of this clone is one. This sequence joins TRBV11-2 and TRBJ2-7; no clear D gene. The CDR3 is made up of 15 amino acids. Germline CDR1 reads SGHAT; CDR2 reads FQNNGV. V was trimmed by 1 base and J by 3 bases, leaving 13 bases between them. The CDR3 sequence: CASSLVVGPNYEQYF. The CDR3 bases are TGTGCCAGCAGCTTAGTTGTAGGACCGAACTACGAGCAGTACTTC.

In regard to this clone: Other DNA sequences of this sample code for an identical CDR3. The chain uses TRBV18 and TRBJ1-3, with D uncertain. This CDR3 comprises 15 residues. Trimming left V 0 bases short and J 0 bases short, with 6 bases between. Germline CDR1 and CDR2: KGHSH and LQKENI. CDR3 loop: CASSPPVGSGNTIYF. In nucleotides, the CDR3 is TGTGCCAGCTCACCACCGGTAGGCTCTGGAAACACCATATATTTT.

This clone was seen a handful of times. Other DNA sequences in the sample encode the same CDR3. The chain links TRBV10-3 to TRBJ2-3; no definite D call. Germline V gene data show CDR1 as ENHRY and CDR2 as SYGVKD. CDR3 size: 12 residues. V lost 0 bases to trimming and J lost 3 bases, with 1 base between them. The CDR3 sequence: CAISESTDTQYF. In nucleotides, the CDR3 is TGTGCCATCAGTGAGTCAACAGATACGCAGTATTTT.

This clone appeared a few times. The rearrangement joins TRBV18 to TRBJ2-5; 15 nucleotides line up with TRBD2. Germline V CDR1 and CDR2: KGHSH, LQKENI. The CDR3 sequence is 16 residues long. After removal of 3 bases from V and 3 bases from J, the junction contained 2 bases not matched to a gene. Here the CDR3 DNA reads TGTGCCAGCTCACCGGGACTAGCGGGAGGAAAAGAGACCCAGTACTTC. Translating it yields CASSPGLAGGKETQYF. Drawing the rest from reference TRBV18 and TRBJ2-5, the complete variable domain is NAGVMQNPRHLVRRRGQEARLRCSPMKGHSHVYWYRQLPEEGLKFMVYLQKENIIDESGMPKERFSAEFPKEGPSILRIQQVVRGDSAAYFCASSPGLAGGKETQYFGPGTRLLVL.

In regard to this clone: Other DNA sequences in the sample encode the same CDR3. The CDR3 sequence is CASSQDRGSNQPQHF. The DNA of the CDR3 is TGCGCCAGCAGCCAAGATAGGGGTAGCAATCAGCCCCAGCATTTT. The chain uses TRBV4-1 and TRBJ1-5, with D possibly matching TRBD1 (5 bases). The V gene lost 0 bases and the J gene lost 0 bases, with 6 bases spanning the gap. This CDR3 has 15 amino acids. Germline values: CDR1 MGHRA, CDR2 YSYEKL.

This chain connects TRBV6-5 to TRBJ2-7; D is possibly TRBD1 or TRBD2 (5 bases each). Trimming took 4 bases from V and 3 from J, leaving 10 bases between them. Germline CDR1 and CDR2: MNHEY and SVGAGI. This CDR3 spans 13 amino acids. The CDR3 DNA is TGTGCCAGCAGTTTCGGGGCTGGCTACGAGCAGTACTTC. Its translation: CASSFGAGYEQYF.

This chain connects TRBV7-2 to TRBJ2-5, with TRBD1 matching over 8 bases. Unmatched junction bases numbered 10, after V lost 5 bases and J lost 5 bases. The CDR3 has 15 residues. Germline values: CDR1 SGHTA, CDR2 FQGNSA. CDR3 DNA: TGTGCCAGCAGCCTCAGACAGGGGTTGGGGGAGACCCAGTACTTC. Protein: CASSLRQGLGETQYF.

The V call is TRBV19, the J call TRBJ2-1; D may be TRBD2 (5 bases). Germline V gives CDR1 LNHDA, CDR2 SQIVND (reference sequence). Deletions cut 9 bases from V and 4 bases from J, with 19 bases between. The CDR3 spans 15 residues. The CDR3 bases are TGTGCCAGCACCCCTGGGCAGCGGTTGTACAATGAGCAGTTCTTC. Translated, it gives CASTPGQRLYNEQFF.

V is TRBV5-1 and J is TRBJ2-7, with D uncertain. Between the trimmed V and J ends, which lost 1 base and 2 bases, there was a span of 19 bases. Per the germline V gene, CDR1 is SGHRS and CDR2 is YFSETQ. This CDR3 region has 17 residues. The CDR3 here is CASSLFSLTALPYEQYF. The CDR3, as DNA: TGCGCCAGCAGCTTGTTCAGTTTGACGGCCTTACCCTACGAGCAGTACTTC. Full variable domain (missing parts from reference TRBV5-1 and TRBJ2-7): KAGVTQTPRYLIKTRGQQVTLSCSPISGHRSVSWYQQTPGQGLQFLFEYFSETQRNKGNFPGRFSGRQFSNSRSEMNVSTLELGDSALYLCASSLFSLTALPYEQYFGPGTRLTVT.

This clone was counted a few times. The J gene is TRBJ2-7, the V gene TRBV29-1, with D tentatively TRBD2 (5 bases). V was cut by 4 bases and J by 4 bases, with 8 bases left in between. Germline CDR1 SQVTM, CDR2 ANQGSEA. The CDR3 spans 11 residues. The CDR3 nucleotides read TGCAGCGTTGGAACTAGGTACGAGCAGTACTTC. Its translation: CSVGTRYEQYF.